This TCR beta chain comes out of a study of identifying expanded T cells in peripheral blood (dated by TCRdb to the late 2010s). Some background on the complete study: Four technical replicates, made by sequencing separate aliquots from the same pool of genomic DNA, were compared pairwise.

On the study overall, not on this receptor specifically: The beta-binomial model significantly reduced the number of clones called differentially abundant and the false-positive rate across all healthy-donor time intervals. Between technical replicates the binomial model flagged roughly 1.2 differentially abundant clones, whereas over roughly 2 weeks the binomial model flagged about 15 and over about four weeks 19 to 20. In all healthy donors, the variance in clone template counts between samples taken around 2 weeks apart rose significantly as total template count increased. The authors expected biological variance in healthy repertoires might increase further over much longer intervals such as months to years.

The immunoSEQ Assay, which uses bias-controlled multiplex PCR amplification of genomic DNA, was used to profile TCRbeta CDR3 regions. In the paper's pipeline: The absolute abundance of each unique TCRbeta CDR3 region was quantified after sequences were collapsed and filtered. Differential abundance was tested with a binomial (Fisher-equivalent) model and with a beta-binomial model adding time-dependent variance fitted from healthy donors. Clones with fewer than 5 combined templates were excluded, and clones with Benjamini-Hochberg FDR below 0.01 were called differentially abundant. In the beta-binomial model, variance was expressed as a function of the total template count across the two samples, in the form v = (b*log(k)+a)^2. Sourced from immuneACCESS, this table was stored by TCRdb with only in-frame sequences that have V and J called. A share of the clones is absent; for the studies checked, an unresolved V gene accounts for under half, and the remainder has no known explanation. D and trimming come from the DNA, and the V and J calls and clone size come from that table. Counted in this sample were roughly 100,000 clones; roughly 89% of them appeared once. The ten most abundant clones make up approximately 18% of the sample.

Remarks on this clone: Its antigen is not yet known. Within one base of it there is no much larger clone, and no base qualities were kept.

Including cysteine and phenylalanine, the CDR3 has 11 amino acids. Only CDR3 DNA remains: 33 bases, in frame from the first base. The junction carries 10 bases between V and J, which are trimmed by 6 bases and 6 bases respectively. For CDR1 and CDR2, the germline V gene (reference sequence) lists DFQATT and SNEGSKA. During the collection period, no infections or other immune events were recorded for the healthy donors. Time-dependent variance in a beta-binomial model of T-cell clone differential abundance was calibrated using healthy-donor blood repertoires as a training cohort. The training cohort comprised approximately 10 healthy donors, 3 female and 7 male. On average the donors were about 45 years old, and their ages spanned roughly 25 to 65 years. Obtained from a commercial supplier, whole blood was collected from each healthy donor at three time points set around 2 weeks apart. For immunosequencing, genomic DNA was extracted from unsorted whole blood.

Source material: blood. The sequence was obtained from a person aged 18 to 69 in good health. The rearranged segments are TRBV20-1 and TRBJ2-3, with the D gene not clear enough to name. The CDR3 protein: CSANGWDTQYF. The nucleotide sequence is given as TGCAGTGCAAACGGGTGGGATACGCAGTATTTT.